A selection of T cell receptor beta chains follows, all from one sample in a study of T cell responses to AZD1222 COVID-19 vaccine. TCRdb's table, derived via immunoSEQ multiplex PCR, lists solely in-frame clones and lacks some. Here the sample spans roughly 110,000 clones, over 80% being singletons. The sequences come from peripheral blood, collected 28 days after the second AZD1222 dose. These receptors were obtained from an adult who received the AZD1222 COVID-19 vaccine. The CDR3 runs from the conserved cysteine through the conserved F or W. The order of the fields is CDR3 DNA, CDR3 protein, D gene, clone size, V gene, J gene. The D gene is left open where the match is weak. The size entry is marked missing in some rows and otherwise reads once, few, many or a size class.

DNA: TGCGCCAGCAGTGGGGGACTAGCGGGAGGGATAGATACGCAGTATTTT
CDR3: CASSGGLAGGIDTQYF
D: TRBD2
size: once
V: TRBV10-2
J: TRBJ2-3

DNA: TGTGCCAGCAGTGAAGACAGTTCCTACGAGCAGTACTTC
CDR3: CASSEDSSYEQYF
D: NA
size: NA
V: TRBV2
J: TRBJ2-7

DNA: TGTGCCAGCTCACCAAGGCAGACAGATACGCAGTATTTT
CDR3: CASSPRQTDTQYF
D: NA
size: NA
V: TRBV18
J: TRBJ2-3

DNA: TGTGCCAGCAGTCCGACTAGCGAAGAGACCCAGTACTTC
CDR3: CASSPTSEETQYF
D: TRBD2
size: NA
V: TRBV12-3/TRBV12-4
J: TRBJ2-5

DNA: TGTGCCAGCAAGGGGGGAAATGCCTATAATTCACCCCTCCACTTT
CDR3: CASKGGNAYNSPLHF
D: NA
size: NA
V: TRBV6-5
J: TRBJ1-6

DNA: TGTGCCAGCATGGGAGGGGCGGGTCAGCCCCAGCATTTT
CDR3: CASMGGAGQPQHF
D: NA
size: NA
V: TRBV2
J: TRBJ1-5

DNA: TGCGCCAGCAGTCGCGGGAGTACGGACATTCAGTACTTC
CDR3: CASSRGSTDIQYF
D: TRBD2
size: NA
V: TRBV5-1
J: TRBJ2-4

DNA: TGCGCCAGCAGCGGGAGAGGAGGCTACACCTTC
CDR3: CASSGRGGYTF
D: NA
size: NA
V: TRBV5-1
J: TRBJ1-2

DNA: TGTGCCATCAGTGAACCGGGACAGCTTAATGAAAAACTGTTTTTT
CDR3: CAISEPGQLNEKLFF
D: TRBD1
size: NA
V: TRBV10-3
J: TRBJ1-4

DNA: TGTGCCAGCAGCTTGGGGCAAGCGGGATCCAATGAGCAGTTCTTC
CDR3: CASSLGQAGSNEQFF
D: TRBD2
size: NA
V: TRBV5-4
J: TRBJ2-1

DNA: TGTGCCAGCAGCTTAAGCGGGGAGCAGTACTTC
CDR3: CASSLSGEQYF
D: NA
size: few
V: TRBV5-6
J: TRBJ2-7

DNA: TGTGCCAGCAGCTTGACACTAGCGGACTACCTTGCAGATACGCAGTATTTT
CDR3: CASSLTLADYLADTQYF
D: TRBD2
size: NA
V: TRBV5-8
J: TRBJ2-3

DNA: TGCGCCAGCAGCCGATCTAGGGGAACCGCCTACGAGCAGTACTTC
CDR3: CASSRSRGTAYEQYF
D: NA
size: NA
V: TRBV4-3
J: TRBJ2-7

DNA: TGTGCCTGGAGTGTACGGGCACAGCCCCAGCATTTT
CDR3: CAWSVRAQPQHF
D: NA
size: NA
V: TRBV30
J: TRBJ1-5

DNA: TGTGCCAGCAGCTTGACAGGGGGCGTCTATGGCTACACCTTC
CDR3: CASSLTGGVYGYTF
D: TRBD1
size: NA
V: TRBV7-9
J: TRBJ1-2

DNA: TGTGCCAGCAGCGAGACAGGGGCTAGGACTGAAGCTTTCTTT
CDR3: CASSETGARTEAFF
D: TRBD1
size: NA
V: TRBV28
J: TRBJ1-1

DNA: TGCGCCAGCAGCTTGGAAGGAGGTGGCTACACCTTC
CDR3: CASSLEGGGYTF
D: NA
size: NA
V: TRBV5-1
J: TRBJ1-2

DNA: TGTGCCAGCAGACATAGACAGGCTGAGCAGTTCTTC
CDR3: CASRHRQAEQFF
D: NA
size: NA
V: TRBV12-3/TRBV12-4
J: TRBJ2-1

DNA: TGTGCCAGCTCACCGGACTCTGCACATGGCTACACCTTC
CDR3: CASSPDSAHGYTF
D: NA
size: NA
V: TRBV18
J: TRBJ1-2

DNA: TGTGCCAGCAGCCTAGACAGGGATCGGGACGAGCAGTACTTC
CDR3: CASSLDRDRDEQYF
D: TRBD1
size: NA
V: TRBV11-2
J: TRBJ2-7

DNA: TGTGCCAGCGAGCCCTCCCTGGGTGGATCACCCCTCCACTTT
CDR3: CASEPSLGGSPLHF
D: NA
size: NA
V: TRBV6-1
J: TRBJ1-6

DNA: TGTGCCAGCAGCCCAAGCGGGGACACCAACGAGCAGTACTTC
CDR3: CASSPSGDTNEQYF
D: NA
size: NA
V: TRBV11-3
J: TRBJ2-7

DNA: TGTGCCAGCAGCTTTTCGGGGGCCAGTCGAACTGAAGCTTTCTTT
CDR3: CASSFSGASRTEAFF
D: NA
size: NA
V: TRBV7-2
J: TRBJ1-1

DNA: TGTGCCAGCAGTGCCGGAGAGAACACTGAAGCTTTCTTT
CDR3: CASSAGENTEAFF
D: NA
size: NA
V: TRBV6-4
J: TRBJ1-1

DNA: TGTGCCAGCAGCCTCGGAGGACAATTGCAGTACTTC
CDR3: CASSLGGQLQYF
D: NA
size: NA
V: TRBV11-2
J: TRBJ2-7

DNA: TGTGCCAGTAGTATAGATGGGGGGGGCCAGCCCCAGCATTTT
CDR3: CASSIDGGGQPQHF
D: NA
size: NA
V: TRBV19
J: TRBJ1-5

DNA: TGCGCCAGCAGCCAGAACCCCGGGACTAGCGGCCAAGAGACCCAGTACTTC
CDR3: CASSQNPGTSGQETQYF
D: TRBD2
size: once
V: TRBV4-1
J: TRBJ2-5

DNA: TGTGCCAGCAGTGACTCCGGGACTAGCGGGGGGTATGAGCAGTTCTTC
CDR3: CASSDSGTSGGYEQFF
D: TRBD2
size: few
V: TRBV6-4
J: TRBJ2-1

DNA: TGTGCCAGCAGACCTCCACAGAGCTCCTACGAGCAGTACTTC
CDR3: CASRPPQSSYEQYF
D: NA
size: NA
V: TRBV7-2
J: TRBJ2-7

DNA: TGCGCCAGCAGCCCCCGGACAGGGCAGGCCAACTATGGCTACACCTTC
CDR3: CASSPRTGQANYGYTF
D: TRBD1
size: NA
V: TRBV5-1
J: TRBJ1-2

DNA: TGTGCCAGCAGTTACGGGGCCGGCTACACCTTC
CDR3: CASSYGAGYTF
D: NA
size: NA
V: TRBV6-5
J: TRBJ1-2

DNA: TGCGCCAGCAGCTTGGGTTCAGGGACCACTGAAGCTTTCTTT
CDR3: CASSLGSGTTEAFF
D: NA
size: NA
V: TRBV5-1
J: TRBJ1-1

DNA: TGCGCCAGCAGCTTGGAAGGGGGCGCGCAGCCCCAGCATTTT
CDR3: CASSLEGGAQPQHF
D: TRBD1
size: NA
V: TRBV5-1
J: TRBJ1-5

DNA: TGTGCCAGCAGTTCTAGCGGGAGGGTCTCCTACGAGCAGTACTTC
CDR3: CASSSSGRVSYEQYF
D: TRBD2
size: NA
V: TRBV6-5
J: TRBJ2-7

DNA: TGTGCCAGCAGCCTCCGGGGTGGCACAGATACGCAGTATTTT
CDR3: CASSLRGGTDTQYF
D: NA
size: NA
V: TRBV7-2
J: TRBJ2-3

DNA: TGTGCCAGCAGCCCCGGACTAGTGGGGCTCAATGAGCAGTTCTTC
CDR3: CASSPGLVGLNEQFF
D: TRBD2
size: once
V: TRBV11-2
J: TRBJ2-1

DNA: TGTGCCAGCAGTTTCGAGGGGGTCAATGGCTACACCTTC
CDR3: CASSFEGVNGYTF
D: NA
size: NA
V: TRBV27
J: TRBJ1-2

DNA: TGTGCCAGCCAAGGGTGGGAGACCCAGTACTTC
CDR3: CASQGWETQYF
D: NA
size: NA
V: TRBV25-1
J: TRBJ2-5

DNA: TGCGCCAGCAGCCCGGTAAGACTAGAGCACAATGAGCAGTTCTTC
CDR3: CASSPVRLEHNEQFF
D: NA
size: NA
V: TRBV4-3
J: TRBJ2-1

DNA: TGTGCCAGTAGTATAGCGGCTAGCGGGGGATCCTACGAGCAGTACTTC
CDR3: CASSIAASGGSYEQYF
D: TRBD2
size: NA
V: TRBV19
J: TRBJ2-7

DNA: TGTGCCAGCAGTGAAGGACAGGGAGGTACAGATACGCAGTATTTT
CDR3: CASSEGQGGTDTQYF
D: TRBD1
size: medium-sized
V: TRBV6-4
J: TRBJ2-3

DNA: TGTGCCAGCAGCTTTACCATCTCCTACGAGCAGTACTTC
CDR3: CASSFTISYEQYF
D: NA
size: NA
V: TRBV7-2
J: TRBJ2-7

DNA: TGTGCCACCTCTCTAAAGGGGGGGAGAGGGTATTTT
CDR3: CATSLKGGRGYF
D: NA
size: NA
V: TRBV6-6
J: TRBJ2-3

DNA: TGCGCCAGCAGCTTGCGGGTTGGCGGCCCCTATGGCTACACCTTC
CDR3: CASSLRVGGPYGYTF
D: NA
size: NA
V: TRBV5-1
J: TRBJ1-2

DNA: TGTGCCAGCAGCCAAGAGTCGAACGGGAGAAGGGACAATGAGCAGTTCTTC
CDR3: CASSQESNGRRDNEQFF
D: NA
size: NA
V: TRBV3-1/TRBV3-2
J: TRBJ2-1

DNA: TGTGCCAGCAGCCTCTCCGGGACAGGATCGAGCTCCTACGAGCAGTACTTT
CDR3: CASSLSGTGSSSYEQYF
D: TRBD1
size: once
V: TRBV11-3
J: TRBJ2-7

DNA: TGTGCCAGCAGCCTGTGGGAGGGCACTGAAGCTTTCTTT
CDR3: CASSLWEGTEAFF
D: NA
size: few
V: TRBV27
J: TRBJ1-1

DNA: TGTGCCAGCAGAGGGGGCCCTAGCAATCAGCCCCAGCATTTT
CDR3: CASRGGPSNQPQHF
D: TRBD1
size: NA
V: TRBV2
J: TRBJ1-5

DNA: TGTGCCAGCAGCGGTTCTAGACAGGGCTACGAGCAGTACTTC
CDR3: CASSGSRQGYEQYF
D: TRBD1
size: NA
V: TRBV7-2
J: TRBJ2-7

DNA: TGTGCCAGCAGCTCCCGGGACAGCAATTCACCCCTCCACTTT
CDR3: CASSSRDSNSPLHF
D: TRBD1
size: NA
V: TRBV7-8
J: TRBJ1-6

DNA: TGTGCCAGCAGCTTACCGGGACGGCCACCTAACTATGGCTACACCTTC
CDR3: CASSLPGRPPNYGYTF
D: NA
size: NA
V: TRBV5-4
J: TRBJ1-2

DNA: TGTGCCAGCAGTCATGGTCACACTGAAGCTTTCTTT
CDR3: CASSHGHTEAFF
D: NA
size: NA
V: TRBV7-2
J: TRBJ1-1

DNA: TGTGCCAGCAGCCCCCAGGGTTTGGACTATGGCTACACCTTC
CDR3: CASSPQGLDYGYTF
D: NA
size: NA
V: TRBV7-2
J: TRBJ1-2

DNA: TGCAGCGTCTCGGGGGGACGGAACCCCCGTGATGAGCAGTTCTTC
CDR3: CSVSGGRNPRDEQFF
D: TRBD2
size: NA
V: TRBV29-1
J: TRBJ2-1

DNA: TGTGCCAGCAGCTTATATGCTAGCGGGAGTCACGGGGAGCTGTTTTTT
CDR3: CASSLYASGSHGELFF
D: TRBD2
size: once
V: TRBV7-9
J: TRBJ2-2